The clone carrying this T cell receptor (beta chain) was picked up one time. This table comes from immunoSEQ multiplex PCR, and its TCRdb copy is limited to in-frame clones, with some not included. The sample gives 80,000 to 100,000 clones, around 80% of which show up once; roughly 8.2% is in the top ten. V shed 6 bases, J shed 6 bases, and the junction held 17 bases outside the gene matches. Per germline, CDR1 LNHDA and CDR2 SQIVND (reference sequence). CDR3 length: 17 amino acids. These data come from a study of blood T cell repertoires in COVID-19. This TCR came from a man aged 45-65 years who had recovered from COVID-19. The chain uses TRBV19 and TRBJ2-5; 9 nucleotides match TRBD2. The specimen sequenced was peripheral blood. The chain's CDR3 is CASSLGASGTRVKTQYF. In DNA, the CDR3 is TGTGCCAGTAGCCTGGGCGCTAGCGGGACTAGGGTGAAGACCCAGTACTTC. The full variable domain, rest sourced from reference TRBV19 and TRBJ2-5, is DGGITQSPKYLFRKEGQNVTLSCEQNLNHDAMYWYRQDPGQGLRLIYYSQIVNDFQKGDIAEGYSVSREKKESFPLTVTSAQKNPTAFYLCASSLGASGTRVKTQYFGPGTRLLVL.